The next 16 T cell receptor beta chains were all read from a single sample in a study of long-term antiretroviral therapy in people with HIV. Survey-level resolution applied to immunoSEQ assay v3.0. Clones were sequenced by immunoSEQ multiplex PCR, and TCRdb holds only the in-frame ones, with some missing. The sample has 40,000 to 60,000 clones, about 80% seen once; the top ten hold 2.5% to 3.5%. The input for sequencing was unsorted PBMCs, taken 0.8 years after starting antiretroviral therapy. These receptor sequences come from a woman younger than 30 with HIV.

J is TRBJ1-5 and V is TRBV5-4, with a tentative D call TRBD1 (5 bases). This CDR3 spans 16 amino acids. Germline V gene sequence: CDR1 SGHNT, CDR2 YYREEE (reference sequence). V dropped 1 base and J dropped 3 bases, with 14 bases sitting between them. CDR3 DNA: TGTGCCAGCAGCTTGTCGCCGGGGGGGAACAATCAGCCCCAGCATTTT. Translated: CASSLSPGGNNQPQHF.

The rearrangement joins TRBV10-1 to TRBJ2-1; 12 positions match TRBD2. CDR3 size: 18 residues. V lost 3 bases, J lost 1 base, and 7 bases stayed unmatched. CDR1 is WNHNN, CDR2 SYGVQD, per germline (reference sequence). The CDR3 region has the DNA TGCGCCAGCAGTGATCTAGCGGGAGGGCCCGGGTCCTACAATGAGCAGTTCTTC. This sequence encodes CASSDLAGGPGSYNEQFF.

The rearrangement links TRBV2 to TRBJ2-7, with D hard to call. Trimming took off 4 bases at V and 5 bases at J, with 6 bases between the two ends. This CDR3 comprises 11 residues. Germline values: CDR1 SNHLY, CDR2 FYNNEI. CDR3 in DNA: TGTGCCAGCAGTGCGGTTGACGAGCAGTACTTC. It is translated as CASSAVDEQYF.

This clone was recorded a few times. This chain links TRBV7-9 with TRBJ2-2, with a weak D call TRBD1 (5 bases). The CDR3 is 14 residues long. V was trimmed by 11 bases and J by 0 bases, leaving 13 bases between them. Germline V gene sequence: CDR1 SEHNR, CDR2 FQNEAQ (reference sequence). CDR3 sequence (DNA): TGTGCCGACGGTGACAGCTCGAACACCGGGGAGCTGTTTTTT. It yields the protein CADGDSSNTGELFF.

The chain has TRBV2 and TRBJ1-1, with D hard to call. V was cut by 3 bases and J by 5 bases, with 13 bases left in between. CDR1 SNHLY and CDR2 FYNNEI come from the germline V gene. The CDR3 runs 14 residues. For the CDR3, the DNA is TGTGCCAGCAGTGAGGTCTTAACGGGAACTGAAGCTTTCTTT. Translated, it gives CASSEVLTGTEAFF.

The rearrangement joins TRBV5-4 to TRBJ2-2, with 8 nucleotides matching TRBD2. The V gene end was trimmed by 0 bases and the J gene end by 3 bases; junction bases not matched to a gene: 4. Germline V CDR1 and CDR2: SGHNT, YYREEE (reference sequence). CDR3 length equals 16 residues. CDR3 DNA: TGTGCCAGCAGCTTGGGGCGTAGCGGGGACACCGGGGAGCTGTTTTTT. It specifies CASSLGRSGDTGELFF.

This clone was observed a few times. The rearrangement links TRBV6-1 to TRBJ2-7; no reliable D call. Trimming took 0 bases from V and 3 from J, leaving 9 bases between them. This CDR3 has 14 residues. CDR1 MNHNS and CDR2 SASEGT come from the germline V gene. Here the CDR3 DNA reads TGTGCCAGCAGTGAAGCTATCAGACACTACGAGCAGTACTTC. Amino acid sequence: CASSEAIRHYEQYF.

Written as DNA, the CDR3 is TGTGCCAGCAGCCAAGGTCTGAGGGGGAGGGCGGGGGAGCAGTACTTC. It translates to CASSQGLRGRAGEQYF. This sequence joins TRBV7-2 and TRBJ2-7; possible D gene TRBD2, 7 bases. The CDR3 runs to 16 residues. With 5 bases removed from V and 7 bases from J, the gap between germline ends came to 24 bases. CDR1 and CDR2 (germline): SGHTA, FQGNSA.

In DNA, the CDR3 is TGTGCCAGCATCCCCGCGGGGGGCACACAAGAGACCCAGTACTTC. Protein product: CASIPAGGTQETQYF. The chain recombines TRBV7-2 with TRBJ2-5; 8 bases are a match to TRBD2. Germline V gives CDR1 SGHTA, CDR2 FQGNSA. The V and J ends lost 7 bases and 2 bases, in that order; junction bases with no gene match: 9. The CDR3 consists of 15 residues.

This clone was seen only once. The V call is TRBV5-1, the J call TRBJ2-7, with 11 bases lining up with TRBD1. V dropped 3 bases and J dropped 1; count of bases not matched to a gene: 6. Germline loops: CDR1 SGHRS, CDR2 YFSETQ. The CDR3 totals 16 residues. The CDR3 nucleotides read TGCGCCAGCAGCTGGACAGGGGGCCTCTCTTCCTACGAGCAGTACTTC. It specifies CASSWTGGLSSYEQYF.

V and J are TRBV7-2 and TRBJ2-3; D is uncertain. Between the trimmed V and J ends, which lost 5 bases and 6 bases, there was a span of 15 bases. Germline V gives CDR1 SGHTA, CDR2 FQGNSA. The CDR3 consists of 14 residues. The CDR3 reads CASSPGGRPDTQYF. In nucleotides, the CDR3 is TGTGCCAGCAGCCCAGGTGGCCGCCCCGATACGCAGTATTTT. Together with reference TRBV7-2 and TRBJ2-3, the CDR3 gives the full variable domain: GAGVSQSPSNKVTEKGKDVELRCDPISGHTALYWYRQSLGQGLEFLIYFQGNSAPDKSGLPSDRFSAERTGGSVSTLTIQRTQQEDSAVYLCASSPGGRPDTQYFGPGTRLTVL.

This clone was counted a few times. CDR3 region: CASRVAGVPNEQFF. CDR3 DNA sequence: TGTGCCAGTAGAGTAGCGGGAGTCCCCAATGAGCAGTTCTTC. The chain combines TRBV19 with TRBJ2-1; TRBD2 matches 9 bases. The CDR3 totals 14 residues. Germline V lookup: CDR1 LNHDA, CDR2 SQIVND (reference sequence). Trimming took 6 bases from V and 6 from J; bases not matched to a gene: 6.

The chain couples TRBV6-5 to TRBJ2-7, with 11 bases matching TRBD1. CDR3 length equals 16 residues. Germline V gene lookup returns CDR1 MNHEY and CDR2 SVGAGI. V was clipped by 2 bases and J by 2 bases; unmatched bases: 5. The CDR3 loop reads CASSYPGQGAAYEQYF. DNA of the CDR3: TGTGCCAGCAGTTACCCTGGACAGGGGGCAGCCTACGAGCAGTACTTC.

The V gene is TRBV9, the J gene TRBJ2-3, with 8 bases that match TRBD2. Per the germline V gene, CDR1 is SGDLS and CDR2 is YYNGEE. V shed 4 bases, J shed 2 bases, and the junction held 6 bases outside the gene matches. This CDR3 is 15 amino acids long. The CDR3 region is CASSLQRENTDTQYF. CDR3 bases: TGTGCCAGCAGCCTTCAGCGGGAGAACACAGATACGCAGTATTTT.

The chain combines TRBV25-1 with TRBJ2-1, with D hard to call. Per the germline V gene, CDR1 is MGHDK and CDR2 is SYGVNS. The ends were cut back, 3 bases at V and 2 bases at J, with 11 bases in the middle. The CDR3 is 15 amino acids. The CDR3 sequence: CASSEFAVTYNEQFF. The CDR3 DNA reads as TGTGCCAGCAGTGAGTTCGCGGTTACCTACAATGAGCAGTTCTTC.

This chain uses TRBV7-9 with TRBJ2-5; 9 bases align to TRBD1. The ends lost 3 bases at V and 4 bases at J; junction bases unmatched: 3. Per germline, CDR1 SEHNR and CDR2 FQNEAQ (reference sequence). CDR3 length: 14 amino acids. For the CDR3, the DNA is TGTGCCAGCAGCTTTACAGGGGGCCGAGAGACCCAGTACTTC. Translating gives CASSFTGGRETQYF.